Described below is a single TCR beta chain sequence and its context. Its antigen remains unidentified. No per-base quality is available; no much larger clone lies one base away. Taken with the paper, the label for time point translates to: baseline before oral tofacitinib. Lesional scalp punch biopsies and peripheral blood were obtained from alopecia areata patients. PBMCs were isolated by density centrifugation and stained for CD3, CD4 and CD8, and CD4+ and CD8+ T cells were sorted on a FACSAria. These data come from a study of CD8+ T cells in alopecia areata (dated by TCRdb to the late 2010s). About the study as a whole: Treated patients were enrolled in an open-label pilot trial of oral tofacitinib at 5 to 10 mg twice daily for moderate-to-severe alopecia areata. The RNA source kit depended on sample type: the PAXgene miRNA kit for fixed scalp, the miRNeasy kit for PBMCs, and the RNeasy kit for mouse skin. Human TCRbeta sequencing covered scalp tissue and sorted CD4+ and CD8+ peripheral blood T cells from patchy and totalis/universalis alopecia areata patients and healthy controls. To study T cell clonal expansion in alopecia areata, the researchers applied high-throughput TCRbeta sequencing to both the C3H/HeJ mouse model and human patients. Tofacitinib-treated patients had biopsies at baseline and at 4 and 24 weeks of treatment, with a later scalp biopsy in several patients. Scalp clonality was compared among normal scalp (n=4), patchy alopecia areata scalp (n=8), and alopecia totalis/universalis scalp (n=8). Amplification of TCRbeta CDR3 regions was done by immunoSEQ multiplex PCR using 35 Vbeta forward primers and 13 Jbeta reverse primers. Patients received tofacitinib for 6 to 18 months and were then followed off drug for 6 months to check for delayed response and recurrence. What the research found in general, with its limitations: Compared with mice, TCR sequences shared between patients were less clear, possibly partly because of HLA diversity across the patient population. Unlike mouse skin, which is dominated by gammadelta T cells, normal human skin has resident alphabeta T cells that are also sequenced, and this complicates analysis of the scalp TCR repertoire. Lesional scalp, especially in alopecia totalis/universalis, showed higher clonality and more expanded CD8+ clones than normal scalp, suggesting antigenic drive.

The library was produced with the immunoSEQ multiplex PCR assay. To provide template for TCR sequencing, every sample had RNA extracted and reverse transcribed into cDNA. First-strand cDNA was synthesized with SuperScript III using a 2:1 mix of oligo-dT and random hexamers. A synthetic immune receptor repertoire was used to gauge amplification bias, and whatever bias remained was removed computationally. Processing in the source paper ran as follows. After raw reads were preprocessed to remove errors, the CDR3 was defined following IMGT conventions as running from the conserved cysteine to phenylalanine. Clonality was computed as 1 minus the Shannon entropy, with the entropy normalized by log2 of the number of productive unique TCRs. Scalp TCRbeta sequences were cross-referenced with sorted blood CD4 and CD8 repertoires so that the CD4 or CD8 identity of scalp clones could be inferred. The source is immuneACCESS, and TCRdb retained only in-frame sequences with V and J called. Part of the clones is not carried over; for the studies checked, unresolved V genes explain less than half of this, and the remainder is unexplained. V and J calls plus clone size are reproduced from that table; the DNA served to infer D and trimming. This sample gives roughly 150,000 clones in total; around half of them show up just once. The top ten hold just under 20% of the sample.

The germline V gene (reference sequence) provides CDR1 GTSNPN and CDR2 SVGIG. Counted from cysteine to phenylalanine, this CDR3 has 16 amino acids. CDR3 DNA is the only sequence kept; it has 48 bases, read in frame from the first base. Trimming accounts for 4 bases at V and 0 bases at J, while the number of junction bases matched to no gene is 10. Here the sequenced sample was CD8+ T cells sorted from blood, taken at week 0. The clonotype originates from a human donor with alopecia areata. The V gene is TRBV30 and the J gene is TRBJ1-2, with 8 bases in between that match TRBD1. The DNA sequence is TGTGCCTGGAAACGGACAGGGTCCCCTACTAACTATGGCTACACCTTC. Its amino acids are CAWKRTGSPTNYGYTF.